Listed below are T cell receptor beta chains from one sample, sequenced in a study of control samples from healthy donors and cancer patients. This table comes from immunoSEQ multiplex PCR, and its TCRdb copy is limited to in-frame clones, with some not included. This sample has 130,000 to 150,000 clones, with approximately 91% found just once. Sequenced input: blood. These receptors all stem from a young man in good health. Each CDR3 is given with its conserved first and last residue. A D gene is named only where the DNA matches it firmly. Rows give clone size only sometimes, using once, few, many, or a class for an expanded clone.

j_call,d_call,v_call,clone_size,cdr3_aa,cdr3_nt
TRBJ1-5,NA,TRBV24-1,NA,CATSDSRGGNSNQPQHF,TGTGCCACCAGTGATTCCCGGGGGGGGAATAGCAATCAGCCCCAGCATTTT
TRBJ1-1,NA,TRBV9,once,CASTDGPPGYTEAFF,TGTGCCAGCACCGATGGACCCCCAGGGTACACTGAAGCTTTCTTT
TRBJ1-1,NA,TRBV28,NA,CASSLGQERTEAFF,TGTGCCAGCAGTTTAGGGCAGGAGCGGACTGAAGCTTTCTTT
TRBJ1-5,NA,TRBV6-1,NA,CASSVWGGDNQPQHF,TGTGCCAGCAGTGTATGGGGAGGGGACAATCAGCCCCAGCATTTT
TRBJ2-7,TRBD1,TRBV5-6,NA,CASSLWTGGAHEQYF,TGTGCCAGCAGCTTATGGACAGGGGGCGCGCACGAGCAGTACTTC
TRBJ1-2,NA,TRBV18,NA,CVSSPLPDRSGGSTF,TGTGTCAGCTCACCCCTACCGGACAGATCGGGCGGTAGCACCTTC
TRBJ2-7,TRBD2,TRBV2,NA,CASSVAGGPYEQYF,TGTGCCAGCAGTGTTGCGGGGGGTCCCTACGAGCAGTACTTC
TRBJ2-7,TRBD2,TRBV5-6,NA,CASSLAGGDEQYF,TGTGCCAGCAGCTTGGCGGGGGGGGACGAGCAGTACTTC
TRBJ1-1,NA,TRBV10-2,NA,CASSEGLNTEAFF,TGCGCCAGCAGTGAGGGGCTGAACACTGAAGCTTTCTTT
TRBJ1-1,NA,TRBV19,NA,CASHKRQANTEAFF,TGTGCCAGCCATAAACGACAGGCGAACACTGAAGCTTTCTTT
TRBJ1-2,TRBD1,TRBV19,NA,CASRRDRAYGYTF,TGTGCCAGTAGGCGCGACAGGGCCTATGGCTACACCTTC
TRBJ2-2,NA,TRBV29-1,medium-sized,CSVAQPNTGELFF,TGCAGCGTTGCCCAACCGAACACCGGGGAGCTGTTTTTT
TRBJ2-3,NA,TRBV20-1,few,CSARWDTQYF,TGCAGTGCTAGATGGGATACGCAGTATTTT
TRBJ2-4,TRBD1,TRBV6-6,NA,CASSFPTTGTGLIQYF,TGTGCCAGCAGTTTCCCCACTACCGGGACAGGATTAATTCAGTACTTC
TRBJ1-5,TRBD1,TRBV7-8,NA,CASSRDRGEQPQHF,TGTGCCAGCAGCAGAGACAGGGGAGAACAGCCCCAGCATTTT
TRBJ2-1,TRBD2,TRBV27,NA,CASRPGLAGEFYNEQFF,TGTGCCAGCAGACCGGGACTAGCGGGGGAATTCTACAATGAGCAGTTCTTC
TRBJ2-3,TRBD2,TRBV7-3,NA,CASSRTSGADTQYF,TGTGCCAGCAGCCGGACTAGCGGTGCAGATACGCAGTATTTT
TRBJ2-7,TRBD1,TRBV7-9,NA,CASSVSGTGGEQYF,TGTGCCAGCAGCGTATCCGGGACAGGGGGCGAGCAGTACTTC
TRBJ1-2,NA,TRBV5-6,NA,CASSPGGGSRTNYGYTF,TGTGCCAGCAGCCCCGGAGGAGGCAGCCGAACTAACTATGGCTACACCTTC
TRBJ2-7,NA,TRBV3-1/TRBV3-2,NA,CASSRPSSYEQYF,TGTGCCAGCAGCCGCCCTAGCTCCTACGAGCAGTACTTC
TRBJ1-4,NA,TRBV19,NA,CASSTGRTNEKLFF,TGTGCCAGTAGTACGGGGAGGACTAATGAAAAACTGTTTTTT
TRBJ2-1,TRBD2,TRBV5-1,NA,CASSSRTGGAYNEQFF,TGCGCCAGCAGTTCTCGGACCGGGGGGGCCTACAATGAGCAGTTCTTC
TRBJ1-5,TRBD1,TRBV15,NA,CATSSVTGDQPQHF,TGTGCCACCAGCAGTGTCACAGGGGATCAGCCCCAGCATTTT
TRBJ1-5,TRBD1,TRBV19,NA,CASSIDKEGAYGNQPQHF,TGTGCCAGTAGTATAGACAAGGAGGGGGCGTATGGCAATCAGCCCCAGCATTTT
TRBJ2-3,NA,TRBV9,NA,CASSAMGGPDTQYF,TGTGCCAGCAGCGCCATGGGGGGGCCAGATACGCAGTATTTT
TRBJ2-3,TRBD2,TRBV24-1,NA,CATSDLASGGYTDTQYF,TGTGCCACCAGTGATTTAGCTAGCGGGGGGTACACAGATACGCAGTATTTT
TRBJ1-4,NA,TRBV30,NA,CAWSVEGSNEKLFF,TGTGCCTGGAGTGTAGAGGGATCTAATGAAAAACTGTTTTTT
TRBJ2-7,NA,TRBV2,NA,CASRGQPPYEQYF,TGTGCCAGCAGAGGACAGCCCCCCTACGAGCAGTACTTC
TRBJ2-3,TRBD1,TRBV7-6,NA,CASSLPGTGTADTQYF,TGTGCCAGCAGCTTGCCCGGGACAGGGACGGCAGATACGCAGTATTTT
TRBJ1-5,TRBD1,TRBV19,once,CASSKGGFGQGSQPQHF,TGTGCCAGTAGTAAAGGGGGTTTTGGACAGGGTAGTCAGCCCCAGCATTTT
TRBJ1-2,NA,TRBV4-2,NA,CASSQGLQSGYTF,TGTGCCAGCAGCCAAGGTCTACAAAGCGGCTACACCTTC
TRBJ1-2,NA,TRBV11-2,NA,CASSLDQADYGYTF,TGTGCCAGCAGCTTAGACCAGGCTGACTATGGCTACACCTTC
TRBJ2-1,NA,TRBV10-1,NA,CASSDGDEQFF,TGCGCCAGCAGTGACGGGGATGAGCAGTTCTTC
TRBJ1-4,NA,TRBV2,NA,CASSELTGASGGKLFF,TGTGCCAGCAGTGAACTTACCGGGGCGTCCGGCGGAAAACTGTTTTTT
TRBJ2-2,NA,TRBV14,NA,CASSPFTGELFF,TGTGCCAGCTCGCCATTCACCGGGGAGCTGTTTTTT
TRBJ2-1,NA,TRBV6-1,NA,CASSEVGGYNEQFF,TGTGCCAGCAGTGAAGTTGGCGGTTACAATGAGCAGTTCTTC
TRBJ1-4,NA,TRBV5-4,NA,CASSSGTGGFEKLFF,TGTGCCAGCAGCTCAGGAACGGGCGGGTTTGAAAAACTGTTTTTT
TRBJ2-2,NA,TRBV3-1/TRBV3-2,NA,CASSQDHRTVAGELFF,TGTGCCAGCAGCCAAGATCATAGGACAGTAGCCGGGGAGCTGTTTTTT
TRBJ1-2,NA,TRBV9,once,CASSVAPDSPNYGYTF,TGTGCCAGCAGCGTAGCCCCAGACAGTCCTAACTATGGCTACACCTTC
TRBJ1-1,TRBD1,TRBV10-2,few,CASLSSGQLNTEAFF,TGCGCCAGCCTTTCTTCGGGACAGCTTAACACTGAAGCTTTCTTT
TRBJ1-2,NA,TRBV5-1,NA,CASSLMNNGYTF,TGCGCCAGCAGCTTAATGAACAATGGCTACACCTTC
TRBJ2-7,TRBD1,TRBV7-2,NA,CASSRDVRDRVSGEQYF,TGTGCCAGCAGCAGAGATGTCCGGGACAGGGTGTCTGGGGAGCAGTACTTC
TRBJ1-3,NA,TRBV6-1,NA,CASSEPETWDTIYF,TGTGCCAGCAGTGAACCAGAGACTTGGGACACCATATATTTT
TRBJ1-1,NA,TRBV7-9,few,CASSASGGATEAFF,TGTGCCAGCAGCGCCAGTGGGGGGGCCACTGAAGCTTTCTTT
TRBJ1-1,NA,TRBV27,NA,CASSPQRVNTEAFF,TGTGCCAGCAGTCCCCAAAGAGTTAACACTGAAGCTTTCTTT
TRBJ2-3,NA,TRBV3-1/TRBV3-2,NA,CASSQFVDTQYF,TGTGCCAGCAGCCAGTTTGTAGATACGCAGTATTTT
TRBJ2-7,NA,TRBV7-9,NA,CASSLYSYEQYF,TGTGCCAGCAGCTTGTATTCCTACGAGCAGTACTTC
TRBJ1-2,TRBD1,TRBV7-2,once,CASSPQGTGYTF,TGTGCCAGCAGCCCACAGGGGACCGGCTACACCTTC
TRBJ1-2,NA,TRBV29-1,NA,CSVGDTTAGYTF,TGCAGCGTTGGGGACACCACGGCTGGCTACACCTTC
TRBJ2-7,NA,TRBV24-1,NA,CATSDTDYEQYF,TGTGCCACCAGTGACACAGACTACGAGCAGTACTTC
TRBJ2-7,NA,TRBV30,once,CAWNGRWGSEQYF,TGTGCCTGGAACGGGCGCTGGGGGTCCGAGCAGTACTTC
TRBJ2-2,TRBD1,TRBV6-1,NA,CASSGRQGSRGTGELFF,TGTGCCAGCAGTGGAAGACAGGGGAGTCGAGGCACCGGGGAGCTGTTTTTT
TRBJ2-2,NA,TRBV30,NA,CAWSEGTRELFF,TGTGCCTGGAGTGAGGGGACAAGGGAGCTGTTTTTT
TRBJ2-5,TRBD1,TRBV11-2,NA,CASGGTGLQETQYF,TGTGCCAGCGGGGGGACAGGGCTCCAAGAGACCCAGTACTTC
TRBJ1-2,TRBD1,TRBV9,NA,CASSTRQGDYNYGYTF,TGTGCCAGCAGCACACGACAGGGTGATTATAACTATGGCTACACCTTC
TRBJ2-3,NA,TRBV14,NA,CASSQRKTAGFTDTQYF,TGTGCCAGCAGCCAAAGAAAGACTGCGGGGTTCACAGATACGCAGTATTTT